This T cell receptor (beta chain) comes out of a study of early T cells in non-severe SARS-CoV-2 infection. MiXCR, applied by TCRdb to the 5' RACE reads, yields one record per CDR3 protein. Found here are more than 65,000 distinct CDR3 sequences, about an eighth of them singletons; the top ten hold over 1%. The germline gives CDR1 DFQATT, CDR2 SNEGSKA (reference sequence). V shed 6 bases and J 5 bases; nucleotides not matched to a gene: 10. The CDR3 length is 14 residues. This clonotype was counted ten times or more. The sample consisted of whole blood. The J gene is TRBJ2-7, the V gene TRBV20-1, with TRBD2 matching over 10 bases. This TCR derives from an adult who was a healthcare worker with PCR-confirmed SARS-CoV-2 infection or an uninfected control (not recorded which). The CDR3 loop reads CSAPGASGSHEQYF. CDR3 sequence (DNA): TGCAGTGCCCCGGGGGCTAGCGGGAGTCACGAGCAGTACTTC.